This TCR beta chain was retrieved from a study of T-cell reconstitution after alpha-beta-depleted transplantation in children. For TCRbeta, the library was prepared with unique molecular identifiers. Each CDR3 protein is one row after TCRdb ran MiXCR on the PCR reads. The sample holds roughly 300,000 distinct CDR3 sequences; approximately 9.8% are singletons and the top ten take roughly 9.1%. This CDR3 has 13 residues. Germline V gene lookup returns CDR1 DFQATT and CDR2 SNEGSKA (reference sequence). The V and J ends lost 6 bases and 7 bases, in that order; junction bases with no gene match: 9. Sample: PBMCs from the stem cell graft donor, taken from the stem cell graft. The chain combines TRBV20-1 with TRBJ1-5, with TRBD1 identical over 7 bases. The TCR comes from a human donor who donated a stem cell graft to a child with SCID. The CDR3: CSARRTGEQPQHF. The CDR3, as DNA: TGCAGTGCCCGCCGCACAGGGGAACAGCCCCAGCATTTT.